A single sample is the source of the 18 T cell receptor beta chains below, sequenced in a study of T cell repertoires in cytomegalovirus infection. From the reads, TCRdb called clonotypes with MiXCR, one entry per CDR3 protein. Here the sample spans hundreds of thousands of distinct CDR3 sequences, approximately 40% being singletons. No cognate antigen is known for these TCRs. The specimen comprised cultured PBMCs, sampled from culture after CMV antigen stimulation. The source of these receptors is a human donor in good health (CMV status not recorded). Some clones in this sample may be carry-over from other donors' samples.

V usage is TRBV2 and J usage is TRBJ2-7; a weak D match, TRBD2 (6 bases). V gave up 6 bases and J gave up 9 bases, with 21 bases separating them. Germline V gives CDR1 SNHLY, CDR2 FYNNEI. The CDR3 is 14 amino acids. The CDR3 sequence is CASSRDSAFSGQYF. The CDR3, as DNA: TGTGCCAGCAGCCGGGACTCCGCCTTTTCTGGGCAGTACTTC. The whole variable domain, filled in from reference TRBV2 and TRBJ2-7, reads EPEVTQTPSHQVTQMGQEVILRCVPISNHLYFYWYRQILGQKVEFLVSFYNNEISEKSEIFDDQFSVERPDGSNFTLKIRSTKLEDSAMYFCASSRDSAFSGQYFGPGTRLTVT.

This chain joins TRBV6-2 or TRBV6-3 and TRBJ2-3; D not resolved. Germline values: CDR1 MNHEY, CDR2 SVGEGT. This CDR3 is built from 13 residues. V lost 8 bases to trimming and J lost 7 bases, with 16 bases between them. This chain's CDR3 is CASPAISTYTQYF. CDR3 DNA sequence: TGTGCCAGCCCCGCTATTTCGACCTATACGCAGTATTTT.

V is TRBV4-2 and J is TRBJ2-7; no clear D. V was trimmed by 0 bases and J by 3 bases, leaving 12 bases between them. The germline V gene encodes CDR1 LGHNA and CDR2 YNFKEQ. This CDR3 region has 15 residues. The CDR3 protein is CASSQDANGLYEQYF. CDR3 sequence (DNA): TGTGCCAGCAGCCAAGATGCAAATGGGCTCTACGAGCAGTACTTC.

V gene TRBV7-2 combines with J gene TRBJ2-4, with D perhaps being TRBD1 or TRBD2 (5 bases each). CDR3 length: 15 residues. V dropped 6 bases and J dropped 3 bases, with 15 bases sitting between them. Per germline, CDR1 SGHTA and CDR2 FQGNSA. This chain's CDR3 is CASSSPGPDKNIQYF. DNA of the CDR3: TGTGCCAGCAGTTCGCCGGGGCCGGACAAAAACATTCAGTACTTC.

As to this clonotype: Sequence at one end of the junction differs from germline and may be a read error. The chain is built from TRBV4-1 and TRBJ1-2; 9 nucleotides line up with TRBD1. Germline V lookup: CDR1 MGHRA, CDR2 YSYEKL. This CDR3 has 16 amino acids. The CDR3, as DNA: TGTGCCAGCAGCCAAGCCGAAGGGACAGGGAACTATGGCTACACCTTC. This sequence encodes CASSQAEGTGNYGYTF.

Regarding this clonotype: The junction and the germline gene differ at one end; a read error may be behind it. This chain links TRBV7-2 with TRBJ2-5; D remains unclear. This CDR3 comprises 13 residues. Germline V gives CDR1 SGHTA, CDR2 FQGNSA. The CDR3 DNA reads TGTGCCAGCAGCTATAGGCCAAGAGAGGCCCAGTACTTC. Residues: CASSYRPREAQYF.

This clonotype was seen a handful of times. V gene TRBV10-3 combines with J gene TRBJ2-7; weak D call: TRBD2 (5 bases). V lost 4 bases and J lost 0, with 10 bases in between. CDR3 length equals 14 residues. Germline V gene sequence: CDR1 ENHRY, CDR2 SYGVKD. CDR3 bases: TGTGCCATCAGTGGAGGGATCAGCTCCTACGAGCAGTACTTC. Its protein is CAISGGISSYEQYF.

Many counts were recorded for this clonotype. The rearrangement uses TRBV7-8 and TRBJ2-2, with D perhaps given as TRBD1 or TRBD2 (5 bases each). The V gene lost 4 bases and the J gene lost 0 bases, with 15 bases spanning the gap. Germline V gives CDR1 SGHVS, CDR2 FQNEAQ. The CDR3 has 17 residues. The CDR3 DNA reads as TGTGCCAGCAGCTGGGGACCCACGCGAGCGAACACCGGGGAGCTGTTTTTT. This codes for CASSWGPTRANTGELFF.

CDR3 loop: CASSLALTSGRATDTQYF. The CDR3 DNA reads TGTGCCAGCAGCTTAGCCCTCACTAGCGGGAGAGCCACAGATACGCAGTATTTT. The chain couples TRBV7-8 to TRBJ2-3; 11 bases match TRBD2. Germline CDR1 and CDR2: SGHVS and FQNEAQ. The J segment lost 2 bases and the V segment lost 0 bases, leaving 7 bases of the junction unmatched. The CDR3 covers 18 residues.

The chain carries TRBV20-1 and TRBJ2-2; tentatively, D is TRBD2 (6 bases). Germline loops: CDR1 DFQATT, CDR2 SNEGSKA (reference sequence). The CDR3 is 16 amino acids. Trimming pared 3 bases from V and 5 bases from J, leaving 19 bases between. The CDR3 spells CSARAFGSRGTGELFF. In DNA, the CDR3 is TGCAGTGCTAGGGCCTTCGGGAGCCGAGGGACCGGGGAGCTGTTTTTT.

This chain connects TRBV27 to TRBJ2-6; D is unclear. Per the germline V gene, CDR1 is MNHEY and CDR2 is SMNVEV (reference sequence). The CDR3 runs to 14 residues. V dropped 6 bases and J dropped 1 base, with 7 bases sitting between them. For the CDR3, the DNA is TGTGCCAGCAGCGTGCTTTCTGGGGCCAACGTCCTGACTTTC. The encoded protein is CASSVLSGANVLTF. The whole variable domain, remainder taken from reference TRBV27 and TRBJ2-6, is EAQVTQNPRYLITVTGKKLTVTCSQNMNHEYMSWYRQDPGLGLRQIYYSMNVEVTDKGDVPEGYKVSRKEKRNFPLILESPSPNQTSLYFCASSVLSGANVLTFGAGSRLTVL.

A few counts support this clonotype. The chain recombines TRBV7-2 with TRBJ2-5, with 10 bases matching TRBD1. Losses at the gene ends were 4 bases for V and 4 bases for J; bases not matched to a gene: 6. The germline gives CDR1 SGHTA, CDR2 FQGNSA. The CDR3 is made up of 15 amino acids. Here the CDR3 DNA reads TGTGCCAGCAGCTCCCTGGGACAGGGGAGAGAGACCCAGTACTTC. It specifies CASSSLGQGRETQYF. Supplemented by reference TRBV7-2 and TRBJ2-5, the full variable domain reads GAGVSQSPSNKVTEKGKDVELRCDPISGHTALYWYRQSLGQGLEFLIYFQGNSAPDKSGLPSDRFSAERTGGSVSTLTIQRTQQEDSAVYLCASSSLGQGRETQYFGPGTRLLVL.

The rearrangement uses TRBV7-8 and TRBJ1-3; TRBD1 matches 7 bases. After removal of 3 bases from V and 3 bases from J, the junction contained 5 bases not matched to a gene. Germline assignment: CDR1 SGHVS and CDR2 FQNEAQ. The CDR3 covers 15 residues. CDR3 sequence reads: CASSLGQTFGNTIYF. The CDR3 DNA is TGTGCCAGCAGCTTGGGACAGACGTTTGGAAACACCATATATTTT.

Regarding this clonotype: It is likely a read error, because the conserved phenylalanine at the end of the CDR3 is missing. The V and J genes are TRBV7-8 and TRBJ1-5, with D uncertain. The V end was cut by 2 bases, the J end by 6 bases, with 11 bases between. Germline V CDR1 and CDR2: SGHVS, FQNEAQ. The CDR3 runs to 14 residues. CDR3: CASSLLPVAQPQHL. CDR3 sequence (DNA): TGTGCCAGCAGCTTACTCCCCGTAGCTCAGCCCCAGCATTTG.

The sample holds a few counts of this clonotype. The chain has TRBV7-2 and TRBJ1-3; D unresolved. In germline, CDR1 is SGHTA, CDR2 FQGNSA. There are 14 residues in the CDR3. The ends were cut back, 8 bases at V and 0 bases at J, with 11 bases in the middle. The CDR3 DNA follows: TGTGCCAGCCGCGAGGGCCGCTCTGGAAACACCATATATTTT. It specifies CASREGRSGNTIYF.

This clonotype has just a few counts. J is TRBJ2-7 and V is TRBV6-5; D assignment may be TRBD1 or TRBD2 (5 bases each). Trimming removed 0 bases at V and 7 bases at J, with 13 bases between. Germline V gene sequence: CDR1 MNHEY, CDR2 SVGAGI. The CDR3 sequence is 14 residues long. CDR3 bases: TGTGCCAGCAGTTACTCGAGGGGCGGATTAGAGCAGTACTTC. Protein sequence: CASSYSRGGLEQYF.

This chain links TRBV5-4 with TRBJ1-2; D possibly corresponds to TRBD1 (6 bases). This CDR3 spans 14 amino acids. Germline-derived CDR1 and CDR2 are SGHNT and YYREEE (reference sequence). Trimming removed 0 bases from V and 2 bases from J, with 8 bases in between. The CDR3 protein is CASSLVGGNYGYTF. The CDR3 DNA follows: TGTGCCAGCAGCTTGGTGGGGGGCAACTATGGCTACACCTTC.

The chain is built from TRBV7-8 and TRBJ1-5; 7 bases are a match to TRBD1. The CDR3 consists of 16 residues. V lost 1 base, J lost 2 bases, and 5 bases stayed unmatched. Germline lookup yields CDR1 SGHVS and CDR2 FQNEAQ. In DNA form, the CDR3 reads TGTGCCAGCAGCTTAGGCTACAGGGGATGCAATCAGCCCCAGCATTTT. It encodes CASSLGYRGCNQPQHF.